This T cell receptor beta chain was sequenced during a study of technical replicates of blood from several donors. The CDR3 is 13 residues long. V was trimmed by 7 bases and J by 1 base, leaving 10 bases between them. CDR1 and CDR2 from the germline V gene are SNHLY and FYNNEI. Here immunoSEQ multiplex PCR was the method, and the copy in TCRdb shows in-frame clones only, minus some. The table includes tens of thousands of clones, approximately 94% detected once. This chain connects TRBV2 to TRBJ2-5; a possible D gene is TRBD2 (5 bases). The source is a human donor in good health. The sample comprised T cells isolated from PBMCs. CDR3 amino acids: CASNERLQETQYF. For the CDR3, the DNA is TGTGCCAGCAACGAGCGGCTCCAAGAGACCCAGTACTTC.